A single T cell receptor beta chain is shown here with its context. Its antigen is as yet unknown. The CDR3 totals 15 residues. The V gene lost 0 bases and the J gene lost 12 bases, with 18 bases spanning the gap. Germline CDR1 is LNHDA and CDR2 is SQIVND (reference sequence). The TCR beta cDNA libraries contained unique molecular identifiers. TCRdb itself ran the PCR reads through MiXCR, one entry per CDR3 protein. The data contain some 800,000 distinct CDR3 sequences, under 60% of them singletons. These data belong to a study of post-analysis software for immune sequencing data. As for the study in general: The patients showed relapsing-remitting, secondary progressive and progressive-relapsing multiple sclerosis courses. Overall study results and limits: Elevated frequency relative to controls characterized about 5 TRBV segments in patients, TRBV5-6, TRBV5-1 and TRBV20-1 among them. People with multiple sclerosis had a significantly lower normalized Chao1 diversity than controls did. F measure showed strong co-clustering of same-batch samples.

The sequencing sample was made of blood. V gene TRBV19 combines with J gene TRBJ2-1; D unclear. The clonotype comes from a girl under 18 with multiple sclerosis. The DNA for the CDR3 is TGTGCCAGTAGTATAGATGGCCGGCAGCCTAACCGGCAGTTCTTC. Residues: CASSIDGRQPNRQFF.